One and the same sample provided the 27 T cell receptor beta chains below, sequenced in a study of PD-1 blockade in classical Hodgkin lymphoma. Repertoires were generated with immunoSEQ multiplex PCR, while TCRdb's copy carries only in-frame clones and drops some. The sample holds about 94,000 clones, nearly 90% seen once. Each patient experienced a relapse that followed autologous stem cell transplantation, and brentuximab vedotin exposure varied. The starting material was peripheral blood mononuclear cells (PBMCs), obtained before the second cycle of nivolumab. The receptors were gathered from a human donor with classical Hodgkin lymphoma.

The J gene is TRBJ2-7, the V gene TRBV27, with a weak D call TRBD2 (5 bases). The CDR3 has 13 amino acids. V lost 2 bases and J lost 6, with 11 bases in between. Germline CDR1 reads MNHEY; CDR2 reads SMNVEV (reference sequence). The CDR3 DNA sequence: TGTGCCAGCAGTTTAAGCGGAGCATCCGAGCAGTACTTC. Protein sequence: CASSLSGASEQYF.

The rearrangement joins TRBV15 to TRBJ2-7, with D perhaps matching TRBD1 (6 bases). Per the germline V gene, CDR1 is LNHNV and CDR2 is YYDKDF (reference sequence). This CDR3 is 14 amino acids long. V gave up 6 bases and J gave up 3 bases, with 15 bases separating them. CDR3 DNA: TGTGCCACCAGTTCCCGGGACAAGAACTACGAGCAGTACTTC. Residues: CATSSRDKNYEQYF.

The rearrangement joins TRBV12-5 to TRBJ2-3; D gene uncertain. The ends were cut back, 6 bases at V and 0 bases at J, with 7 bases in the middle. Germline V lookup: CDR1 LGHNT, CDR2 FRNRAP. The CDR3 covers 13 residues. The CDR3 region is CASGNFSTDTQYF. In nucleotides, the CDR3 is TGTGCTAGTGGGAACTTTAGCACAGATACGCAGTATTTT.

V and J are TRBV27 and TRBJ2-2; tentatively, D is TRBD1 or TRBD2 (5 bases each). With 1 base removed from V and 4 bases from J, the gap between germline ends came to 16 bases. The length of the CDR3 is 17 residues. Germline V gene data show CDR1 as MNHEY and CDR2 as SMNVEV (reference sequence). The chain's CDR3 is CASSLLVGQGLTGELFF. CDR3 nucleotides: TGTGCCAGCAGTTTATTGGTTGGACAAGGACTCACCGGGGAGCTGTTTTTT.

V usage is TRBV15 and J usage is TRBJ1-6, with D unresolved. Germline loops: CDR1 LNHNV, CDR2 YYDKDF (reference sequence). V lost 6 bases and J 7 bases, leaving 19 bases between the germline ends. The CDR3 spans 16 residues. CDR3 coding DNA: TGTGCCACCAGACTGGACGGCCCTGAACTCAATTCACCCCTCCACTTT. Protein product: CATRLDGPELNSPLHF.

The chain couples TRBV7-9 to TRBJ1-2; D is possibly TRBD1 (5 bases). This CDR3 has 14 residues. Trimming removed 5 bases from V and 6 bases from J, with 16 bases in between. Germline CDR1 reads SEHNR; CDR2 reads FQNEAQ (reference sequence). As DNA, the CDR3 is TGTGCCAGCAGCCCAACCTCAGACAGTAATGGCTACACCTTC. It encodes CASSPTSDSNGYTF.

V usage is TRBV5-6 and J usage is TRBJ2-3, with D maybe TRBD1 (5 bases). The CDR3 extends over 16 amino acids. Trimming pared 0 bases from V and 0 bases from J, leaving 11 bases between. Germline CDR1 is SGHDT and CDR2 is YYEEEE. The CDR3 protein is CASSLDRFPSTDTQYF. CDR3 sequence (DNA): TGTGCCAGCAGCTTGGACAGGTTCCCTAGCACAGATACGCAGTATTTT.

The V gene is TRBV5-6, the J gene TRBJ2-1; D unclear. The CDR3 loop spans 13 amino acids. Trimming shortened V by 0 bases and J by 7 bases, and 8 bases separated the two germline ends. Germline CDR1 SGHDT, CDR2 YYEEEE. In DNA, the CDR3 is TGTGCCAGCAGCTTGGTCGAGGAAAATGAGCAGTTCTTC. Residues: CASSLVEENEQFF.

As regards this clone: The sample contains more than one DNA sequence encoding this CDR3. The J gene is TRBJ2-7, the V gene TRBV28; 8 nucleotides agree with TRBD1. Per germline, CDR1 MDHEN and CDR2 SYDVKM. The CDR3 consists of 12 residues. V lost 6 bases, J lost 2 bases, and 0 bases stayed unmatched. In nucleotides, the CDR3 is TGTGCCAGCAGGGACAGGGCCTACGAGCAGTACTTC. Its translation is CASRDRAYEQYF.

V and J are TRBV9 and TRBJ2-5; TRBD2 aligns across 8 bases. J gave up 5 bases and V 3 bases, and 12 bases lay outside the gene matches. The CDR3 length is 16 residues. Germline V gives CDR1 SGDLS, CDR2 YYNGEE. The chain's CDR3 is CASSARLGTRGETQYF. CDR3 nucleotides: TGTGCCAGCAGCGCCCGACTCGGGACTAGGGGTGAGACCCAGTACTTC.

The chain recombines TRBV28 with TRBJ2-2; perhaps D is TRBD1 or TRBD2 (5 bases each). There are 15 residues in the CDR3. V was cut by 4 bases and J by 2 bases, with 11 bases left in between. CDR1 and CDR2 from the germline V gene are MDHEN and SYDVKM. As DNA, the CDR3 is TGTGCCAGCAGTTACGGGACGGCAAACACCGGGGAGCTGTTTTTT. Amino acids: CASSYGTANTGELFF.

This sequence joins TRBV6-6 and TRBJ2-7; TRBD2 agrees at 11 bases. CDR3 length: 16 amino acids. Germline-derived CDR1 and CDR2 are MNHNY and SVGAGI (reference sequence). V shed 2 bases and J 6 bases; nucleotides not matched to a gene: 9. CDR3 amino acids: CASSYTSGGPSGEQYF. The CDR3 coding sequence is TGTGCCAGCAGTTACACTAGCGGGGGCCCCAGCGGCGAGCAGTACTTC.

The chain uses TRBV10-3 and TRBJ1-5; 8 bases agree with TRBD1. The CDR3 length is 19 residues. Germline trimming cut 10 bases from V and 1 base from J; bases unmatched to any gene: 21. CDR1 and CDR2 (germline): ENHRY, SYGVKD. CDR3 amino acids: CATQSGGDTPLVSNQPQHF. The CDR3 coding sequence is TGTGCCACCCAGTCAGGGGGCGACACCCCCTTGGTCAGCAATCAGCCCCAGCATTTT.

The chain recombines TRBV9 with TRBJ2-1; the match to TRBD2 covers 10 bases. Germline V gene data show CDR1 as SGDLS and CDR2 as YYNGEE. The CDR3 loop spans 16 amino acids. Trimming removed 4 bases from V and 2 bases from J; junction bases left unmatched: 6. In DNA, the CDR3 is TGTGCCAGCAGCCCCTATACTAGCGGGACCTACAATGAGCAGTTCTTC. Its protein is CASSPYTSGTYNEQFF.

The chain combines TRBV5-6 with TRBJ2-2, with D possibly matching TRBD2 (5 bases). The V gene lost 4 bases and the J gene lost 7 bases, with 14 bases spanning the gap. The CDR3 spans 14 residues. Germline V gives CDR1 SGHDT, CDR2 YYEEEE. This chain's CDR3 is CASSREREIGELFF. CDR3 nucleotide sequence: TGTGCCAGCAGCCGGGAACGGGAAATCGGGGAGCTGTTTTTT.

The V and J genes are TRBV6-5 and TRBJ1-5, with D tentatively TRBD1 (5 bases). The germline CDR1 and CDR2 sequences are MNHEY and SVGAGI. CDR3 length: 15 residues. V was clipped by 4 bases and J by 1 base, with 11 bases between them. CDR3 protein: CASSLKGLSNQPQHF. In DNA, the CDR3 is TGTGCCAGCAGTTTGAAGGGGTTGAGCAATCAGCCCCAGCATTTT.

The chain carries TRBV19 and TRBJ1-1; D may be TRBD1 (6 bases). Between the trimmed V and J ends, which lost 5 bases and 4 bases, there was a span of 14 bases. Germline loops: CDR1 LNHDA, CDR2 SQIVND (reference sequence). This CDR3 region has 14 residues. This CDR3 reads CASSLRQASTEAFF. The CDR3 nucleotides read TGTGCCAGTAGTTTAAGACAGGCTAGCACTGAAGCTTTCTTT.

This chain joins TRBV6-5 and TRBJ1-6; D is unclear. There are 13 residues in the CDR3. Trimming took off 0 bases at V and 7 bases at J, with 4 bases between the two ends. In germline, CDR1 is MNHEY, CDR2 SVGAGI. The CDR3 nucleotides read TGTGCCAGCAGTTACTCCCAGAATTCACCCCTCCACTTT. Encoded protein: CASSYSQNSPLHF.

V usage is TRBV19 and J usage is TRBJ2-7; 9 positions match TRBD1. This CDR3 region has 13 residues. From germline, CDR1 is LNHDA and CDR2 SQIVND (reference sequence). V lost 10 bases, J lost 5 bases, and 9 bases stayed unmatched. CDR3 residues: CATVGQGSHEQYF. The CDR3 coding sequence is TGTGCCACCGTTGGACAGGGGTCCCACGAGCAGTACTTC.

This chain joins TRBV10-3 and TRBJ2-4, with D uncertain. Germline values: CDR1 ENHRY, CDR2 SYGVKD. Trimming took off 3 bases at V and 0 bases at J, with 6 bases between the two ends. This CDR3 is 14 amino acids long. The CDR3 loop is CAISDGLAKNIQYF. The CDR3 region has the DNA TGTGCCATCAGTGACGGCCTAGCCAAAAACATTCAGTACTTC.

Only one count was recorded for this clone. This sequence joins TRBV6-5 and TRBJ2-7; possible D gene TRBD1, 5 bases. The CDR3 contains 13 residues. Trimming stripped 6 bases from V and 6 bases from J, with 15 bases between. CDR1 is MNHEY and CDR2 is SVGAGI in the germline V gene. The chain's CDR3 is CASSPREWGEQYF. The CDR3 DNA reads TGTGCCAGCAGCCCCAGGGAATGGGGCGAGCAGTACTTC.

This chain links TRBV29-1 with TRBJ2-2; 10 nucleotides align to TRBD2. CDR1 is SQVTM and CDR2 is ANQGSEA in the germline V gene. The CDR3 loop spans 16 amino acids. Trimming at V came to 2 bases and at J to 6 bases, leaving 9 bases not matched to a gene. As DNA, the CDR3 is TGCAGCGTTGAACTGGCTAGCGGGAGTTGGGCCGGGGAGCTGTTTTTT. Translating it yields CSVELASGSWAGELFF.

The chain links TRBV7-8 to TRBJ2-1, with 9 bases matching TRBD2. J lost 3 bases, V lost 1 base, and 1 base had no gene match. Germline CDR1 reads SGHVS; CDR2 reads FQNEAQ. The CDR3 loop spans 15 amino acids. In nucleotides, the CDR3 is TGTGCCAGCAGCTTAGTTAGCGGGGGCTACAATGAGCAGTTCTTC. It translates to CASSLVSGGYNEQFF.

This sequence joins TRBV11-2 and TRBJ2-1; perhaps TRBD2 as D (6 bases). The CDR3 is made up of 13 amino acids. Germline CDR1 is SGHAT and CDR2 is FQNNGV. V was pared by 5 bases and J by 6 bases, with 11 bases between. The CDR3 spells CASSPGLINEQFF. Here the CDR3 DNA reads TGTGCCAGCAGCCCGGGACTTATCAATGAGCAGTTCTTC.

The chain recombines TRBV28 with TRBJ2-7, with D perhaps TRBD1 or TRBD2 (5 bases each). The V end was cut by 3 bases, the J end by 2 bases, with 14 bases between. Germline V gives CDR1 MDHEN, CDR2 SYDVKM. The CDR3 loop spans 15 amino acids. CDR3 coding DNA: TGTGCCAGCAGTTTGATGGGGGTGGGAGCCTACGAGCAGTACTTC. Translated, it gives CASSLMGVGAYEQYF.

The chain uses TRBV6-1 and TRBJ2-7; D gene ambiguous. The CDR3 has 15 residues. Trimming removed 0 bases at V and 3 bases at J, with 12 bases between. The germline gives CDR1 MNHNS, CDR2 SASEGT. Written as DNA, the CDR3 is TGTGCCAGCAGTGAAGCGGCATTAGGGTACTACGAGCAGTACTTC. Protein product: CASSEAALGYYEQYF.

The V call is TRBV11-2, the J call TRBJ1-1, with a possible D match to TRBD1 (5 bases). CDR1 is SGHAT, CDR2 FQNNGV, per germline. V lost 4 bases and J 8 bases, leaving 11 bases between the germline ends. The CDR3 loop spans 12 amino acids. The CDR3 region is CASSSPGPEAFF. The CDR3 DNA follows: TGTGCCAGCAGCTCTCCAGGGCCCGAAGCTTTCTTT.